The clone carrying this TCR beta chain appeared a single time. Its target is not known. This sample was included in a study of somatic mutations in cytotoxic T cells in rheumatoid arthritis. Study summary: Purity of nearly 100% was reached when some V beta antibody-stained T-cell populations were flow-sorted, including V beta1+ cells sequenced for TCRB.

Study-level points and caveats: Relative to age-matched healthy controls, rheumatoid arthritis patients did not differ significantly in CD8+ T-cell clonality.

This CDR3 region has 12 residues. The germline V gene has CDR1 SGHKS and CDR2 YYEKEE (reference sequence). V lost 6 bases, J lost 4 bases, and 10 bases lay in between. Some clones are missing from TCRdb's copy, which holds only in-frame ones; the method was immunoSEQ multiplex PCR. The data show just over 15,000 clones, with over 60% seen just once and 13% to 15% held by the top ten. This rearrangement joins TRBV5-5 to TRBJ1-2, with D uncertain. The sample taken for sequencing was CD8+ T cells sorted from blood. This sequence was found in an adult with rheumatoid arthritis. The CDR3 DNA reads as TGTGCCAGCAACGACGGATTCTATGGCTACACCTTC. As protein: CASNDGFYGYTF. Supplemented by reference TRBV5-5 and TRBJ1-2, the full variable domain reads DAGVTQSPTHLIKTRGQQVTLRCSPISGHKSVSWYQQVLGQGPQFIFQYYEKEERGRGNFPDRFSARQFPNYSSELNVNALLLGDSALYLCASNDGFYGYTFGSGTRLTVV.